In this sample, the clone carrying this T cell receptor (beta chain) turned up once. Its target is not known. Amplification used primers for 54 TRBV and 13 TRBJ segments. Profiling relied on immunoSEQ multiplex PCR, and the TCRdb table lists in-frame clones only, not all of them. The repertoire holds some 120,000 clones, around 93% seen once, with less than 0.35% in the top ten. The data originate from a study of T cell repertoires and HLA-DP antigens. Turning to the study itself: Versus self, one alloantigen differed at one groove amino acid, the other at ten. Donors were two male and one female, aged 18-to-29 to 60-to-69.

Untouched CD4+ T cells were isolated by negative selection, averaging roughly 98% purity. J lost 4 bases, V lost 3 bases, and 2 bases had no gene match. This CDR3 has 15 amino acids. Germline lookup yields CDR1 LNHDA and CDR2 SQIVND (reference sequence). This TCR derives from a woman under 30 in good health and CMV-seronegative. The V call is TRBV19, the J call TRBJ1-4, with TRBD1 identical over 10 bases. Sequences were obtained from CD4+ T cells from PBMCs. CDR3 protein: CASSIWTGGNEKLFF. The CDR3 region has the DNA TGTGCCAGTAGTATCTGGACAGGGGGTAATGAAAAACTGTTTTTT.